Presented here are 16 T cell receptor beta chains from one specimen sequenced in a study of neurological immune-mediated disorders. Time point given: technical triplicate 3. TCRdb processed the 5' RACE reads anew with MiXCR; each CDR3 protein has one entry. In the table there are some 47,000 distinct CDR3 sequences, roughly 21% of which are singletons. The sequencing input was PBMCs. Every receptor here comes from a man in his fifties or sixties with HTLV-1-associated myelopathy (HAM/TSP).

To note about this clonotype: This may come from a read error, since a much larger clone is one base off. The gene calls are TRBV25-1 and TRBJ1-5; TRBD1 agrees at 9 bases. The CDR3 runs to 14 residues. Germline V lookup: CDR1 MGHDK, CDR2 SYGVNS. With 3 bases clipped from V and 9 bases from J, the junction kept 6 bases outside the gene matches. The CDR3 protein is CASSDRDRDLPQHF. CDR3 DNA: TGTGCCAGCAGTGACCGGGACAGGGATTTGCCCCAGCATTTT.

V and J are TRBV2 and TRBJ2-2; 7 nucleotides line up with TRBD1. V shed 7 bases, J shed 4 bases, and the junction held 6 bases outside the gene matches. The CDR3 extends over 14 amino acids. Germline CDR1 reads SNHLY; CDR2 reads FYNNEI. CDR3 loop: CASTKGATTGELFF. The CDR3 DNA follows: TGTGCCAGCACAAAGGGGGCGACCACCGGGGAGCTGTTTTTT.

This clonotype has a count of ten or more. This chain links TRBV2 with TRBJ2-7, with TRBD1 matching 8 bases. The CDR3 consists of 17 residues. Germline V gene lookup returns CDR1 SNHLY and CDR2 FYNNEI. The V gene end was trimmed by 6 bases and the J gene end by 6 bases; junction bases not matched to a gene: 19. The CDR3 DNA follows: TGTGCCAGCAGCGAGTCCCCTCCTGGCAGGGGGCAGGGCGAGCAGTACTTC. Translating it yields CASSESPPGRGQGEQYF.

This clonotype was observed at least ten times. The chain recombines TRBV5-1 with TRBJ2-2, with 8 bases aligning to TRBD1. V lost 5 bases to trimming and J lost 5 bases; unmatched junction nucleotides: 8. The CDR3 consists of 15 residues. From germline, CDR1 is SGHRS and CDR2 YFSETQ. In DNA, the CDR3 is TGCGCCAGCAGGAGCCAGGGGGCCGGGACCGGGGAGCTGTTTTTT. This codes for CASRSQGAGTGELFF.

This clonotype was recorded at least ten times. One junction end does not reproduce the germline sequence, and a read error may be involved. The chain recombines TRBV3-1 with TRBJ2-1; D is uncertain. This CDR3 has 11 residues. In germline, CDR1 is LGHDT, CDR2 YNNKEL (reference sequence). The CDR3 protein is CASSAYDEQFF. The CDR3, as DNA: TGTGCCAGCAGCGCCTACGATGAGCAGTTCTTC.

This clonotype was counted only a few times. This sequence joins TRBV6-5 and TRBJ2-3, with a weak D call TRBD2 (6 bases). V lost 5 bases and J 1 base, leaving 19 bases between the germline ends. Germline CDR1 and CDR2: MNHEY and SVGAGI. The CDR3 consists of 17 residues. The CDR3 spells CASSRGIGMLGTDTQYF. CDR3 coding DNA: TGTGCCAGCAGTCGCGGGATTGGGATGTTAGGCACAGATACGCAGTATTTT.

This clonotype was detected many times. V gene TRBV7-2 combines with J gene TRBJ2-3; the match to TRBD2 covers 9 bases. Germline trimming cut 5 bases from V and 3 bases from J; bases unmatched to any gene: 3. Germline V gene lookup returns CDR1 SGHTA and CDR2 FQGNSA. This CDR3 contains 14 residues. DNA for the CDR3: TGTGCCAGCAGCCCCGGACTAGCGACAGATACGCAGTATTTT. This gives the protein CASSPGLATDTQYF. Drawing the rest from reference TRBV7-2 and TRBJ2-3, the complete variable domain is GAGVSQSPSNKVTEKGKDVELRCDPISGHTALYWYRQSLGQGLEFLIYFQGNSAPDKSGLPSDRFSAERTGGSVSTLTIQRTQQEDSAVYLCASSPGLATDTQYFGPGTRLTVL.

This clonotype showed up many times. V and J are TRBV5-1 and TRBJ2-5; perhaps TRBD1 as D (6 bases). The CDR3 runs 14 residues. Germline V gene sequence: CDR1 SGHRS, CDR2 YFSETQ. The ends were cut back, 2 bases at V and 2 bases at J, with 10 bases in the middle. The CDR3 region is CASSFNQGQETQYF. The CDR3 coding sequence is TGCGCCAGCAGCTTCAACCAGGGGCAAGAGACCCAGTACTTC.

V is TRBV28 and J is TRBJ2-2; 10 bases agree with TRBD2. This CDR3 is built from 17 residues. With V trimmed by 2 bases and J by 1 base, 4 bases remained unmatched. Germline V lookup: CDR1 MDHEN, CDR2 SYDVKM. The CDR3: CASSLRRTSGNTGELFF. The CDR3 nucleotides are TGTGCCAGCAGTTTAAGGAGGACTAGCGGGAACACCGGGGAGCTGTTTTTT.

This clonotype was counted between two and nine times. This chain uses TRBV5-1 with TRBJ2-5, with 7 bases that match TRBD1. Trimming removed 2 bases from V and 5 bases from J; junction bases left unmatched: 6. This CDR3 has 14 residues. CDR1 is SGHRS and CDR2 is YFSETQ in the germline V gene. CDR3 loop: CASSFHRGRETQYF. CDR3 in DNA: TGCGCCAGCAGCTTCCACAGGGGCAGGGAGACCCAGTACTTC.

This clonotype was observed many times. The V call is TRBV12-5, the J call TRBJ2-5; 7 bases agree with TRBD2. Trimming removed 6 bases from V and 14 bases from J; junction bases left unmatched: 12. The CDR3 is 12 residues long. Germline V gives CDR1 LGHNT, CDR2 FRNRAP. CDR3 bases: TGTGCTAGTGGCCCCTCTGCGGGAGCCGTCTACTTC. Its translation: CASGPSAGAVYF.

This chain connects TRBV19 to TRBJ1-5; D gene ambiguous. The CDR3 runs to 13 residues. Germline V gives CDR1 LNHDA, CDR2 SQIVND (reference sequence). V dropped 3 bases and J dropped 4 bases, with 7 bases sitting between them. The CDR3 spells CASSIGGNQPQHF. In DNA, the CDR3 is TGTGCCAGTAGTATTGGCGGGAATCAGCCCCAGCATTTT.

At least ten counts were recorded for this clonotype. The chain uses TRBV5-1 and TRBJ2-7; TRBD1 agrees at 8 bases. Germline lookup yields CDR1 SGHRS and CDR2 YFSETQ. There are 14 residues in the CDR3. V shed 0 bases and J 4 bases; nucleotides not matched to a gene: 3. In DNA form, the CDR3 reads TGCGCCAGCAGCTTGGGGACAGGGACTTACGAGCAGTACTTC. Its translation is CASSLGTGTYEQYF.

This clonotype was counted at least ten times. The V call is TRBV7-9, the J call TRBJ2-7; 8 bases agree with TRBD1. With 3 bases clipped from V and 4 bases from J, the junction kept 2 bases outside the gene matches. Germline V gives CDR1 SEHNR, CDR2 FQNEAQ (reference sequence). CDR3 length: 13 residues. In DNA form, the CDR3 reads TGTGCCAGCAGCTTTCGACAGGGGTACGAGCAGTACTTC. Residues: CASSFRQGYEQYF.

This clonotype was seen at least ten times. The chain recombines TRBV7-2 with TRBJ2-5; TRBD2 matches 10 bases. Trimming took 4 bases from V and 2 from J; bases not matched to a gene: 16. CDR3 length equals 19 residues. Germline CDR1 SGHTA, CDR2 FQGNSA. CDR3 region: CASSWNLGLAGGGQETQYF. CDR3 nucleotides: TGTGCCAGCAGCTGGAATTTAGGTTTAGCGGGAGGAGGGCAAGAGACCCAGTACTTC.

The table lists this clonotype with many counts. The rearrangement uses TRBV20-1 and TRBJ2-3, with D tentatively TRBD1 (5 bases). CDR1 DFQATT and CDR2 SNEGSKA come from the germline V gene (reference sequence). The CDR3 loop spans 16 amino acids. The V gene lost 1 base and the J gene lost 2 bases, with 16 bases spanning the gap. CDR3 nucleotide sequence: TGCAGTGCTAGAGCCGAGACAGACATATTCACAGATACGCAGTATTTT. It codes for CSARAETDIFTDTQYF.